This T cell receptor (beta chain) was captured in a study of blood T cell repertoires in COVID-19. The CDR3 totals 12 residues. The V and J ends lost 6 bases and 7 bases, in that order; junction bases with no gene match: 8. Germline CDR1 GTSNPN, CDR2 SVGIG (reference sequence). Assay used: immunoSEQ multiplex PCR; TCRdb lists only in-frame clones, some missing. The sample has around 250,000 clones; roughly 84% are singletons. The sample taken for sequencing was peripheral blood. This receptor was obtained from a woman aged 40 to 50 who had recovered from COVID-19. J is TRBJ1-2 and V is TRBV30, with TRBD1 matching 7 bases. The CDR3, as DNA: TGTGCCTGTGGACGACAGGGACGTGGCTACACCTTC. Its protein product is CACGRQGRGYTF.